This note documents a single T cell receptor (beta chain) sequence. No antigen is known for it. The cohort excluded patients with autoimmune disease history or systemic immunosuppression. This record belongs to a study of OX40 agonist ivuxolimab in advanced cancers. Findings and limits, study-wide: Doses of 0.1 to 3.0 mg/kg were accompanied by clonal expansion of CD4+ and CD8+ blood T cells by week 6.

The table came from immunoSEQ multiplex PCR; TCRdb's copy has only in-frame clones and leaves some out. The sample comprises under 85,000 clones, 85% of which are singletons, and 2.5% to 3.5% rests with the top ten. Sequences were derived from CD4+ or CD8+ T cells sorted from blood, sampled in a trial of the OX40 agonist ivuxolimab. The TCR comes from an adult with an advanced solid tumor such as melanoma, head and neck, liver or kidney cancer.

The CDR3, as DNA: TGTGCCAGCAGCTTGTGGGGGGTGACCCAGTACTTC. As protein: CASSLWGVTQYF. The V call is TRBV7-2, the J call TRBJ2-5; weak D call: TRBD2 (6 bases). The CDR3 is 12 residues long. Between the trimmed V and J ends, which lost 3 bases and 7 bases, there was a span of 9 bases. Per germline, CDR1 SGHTA and CDR2 FQGNSA.